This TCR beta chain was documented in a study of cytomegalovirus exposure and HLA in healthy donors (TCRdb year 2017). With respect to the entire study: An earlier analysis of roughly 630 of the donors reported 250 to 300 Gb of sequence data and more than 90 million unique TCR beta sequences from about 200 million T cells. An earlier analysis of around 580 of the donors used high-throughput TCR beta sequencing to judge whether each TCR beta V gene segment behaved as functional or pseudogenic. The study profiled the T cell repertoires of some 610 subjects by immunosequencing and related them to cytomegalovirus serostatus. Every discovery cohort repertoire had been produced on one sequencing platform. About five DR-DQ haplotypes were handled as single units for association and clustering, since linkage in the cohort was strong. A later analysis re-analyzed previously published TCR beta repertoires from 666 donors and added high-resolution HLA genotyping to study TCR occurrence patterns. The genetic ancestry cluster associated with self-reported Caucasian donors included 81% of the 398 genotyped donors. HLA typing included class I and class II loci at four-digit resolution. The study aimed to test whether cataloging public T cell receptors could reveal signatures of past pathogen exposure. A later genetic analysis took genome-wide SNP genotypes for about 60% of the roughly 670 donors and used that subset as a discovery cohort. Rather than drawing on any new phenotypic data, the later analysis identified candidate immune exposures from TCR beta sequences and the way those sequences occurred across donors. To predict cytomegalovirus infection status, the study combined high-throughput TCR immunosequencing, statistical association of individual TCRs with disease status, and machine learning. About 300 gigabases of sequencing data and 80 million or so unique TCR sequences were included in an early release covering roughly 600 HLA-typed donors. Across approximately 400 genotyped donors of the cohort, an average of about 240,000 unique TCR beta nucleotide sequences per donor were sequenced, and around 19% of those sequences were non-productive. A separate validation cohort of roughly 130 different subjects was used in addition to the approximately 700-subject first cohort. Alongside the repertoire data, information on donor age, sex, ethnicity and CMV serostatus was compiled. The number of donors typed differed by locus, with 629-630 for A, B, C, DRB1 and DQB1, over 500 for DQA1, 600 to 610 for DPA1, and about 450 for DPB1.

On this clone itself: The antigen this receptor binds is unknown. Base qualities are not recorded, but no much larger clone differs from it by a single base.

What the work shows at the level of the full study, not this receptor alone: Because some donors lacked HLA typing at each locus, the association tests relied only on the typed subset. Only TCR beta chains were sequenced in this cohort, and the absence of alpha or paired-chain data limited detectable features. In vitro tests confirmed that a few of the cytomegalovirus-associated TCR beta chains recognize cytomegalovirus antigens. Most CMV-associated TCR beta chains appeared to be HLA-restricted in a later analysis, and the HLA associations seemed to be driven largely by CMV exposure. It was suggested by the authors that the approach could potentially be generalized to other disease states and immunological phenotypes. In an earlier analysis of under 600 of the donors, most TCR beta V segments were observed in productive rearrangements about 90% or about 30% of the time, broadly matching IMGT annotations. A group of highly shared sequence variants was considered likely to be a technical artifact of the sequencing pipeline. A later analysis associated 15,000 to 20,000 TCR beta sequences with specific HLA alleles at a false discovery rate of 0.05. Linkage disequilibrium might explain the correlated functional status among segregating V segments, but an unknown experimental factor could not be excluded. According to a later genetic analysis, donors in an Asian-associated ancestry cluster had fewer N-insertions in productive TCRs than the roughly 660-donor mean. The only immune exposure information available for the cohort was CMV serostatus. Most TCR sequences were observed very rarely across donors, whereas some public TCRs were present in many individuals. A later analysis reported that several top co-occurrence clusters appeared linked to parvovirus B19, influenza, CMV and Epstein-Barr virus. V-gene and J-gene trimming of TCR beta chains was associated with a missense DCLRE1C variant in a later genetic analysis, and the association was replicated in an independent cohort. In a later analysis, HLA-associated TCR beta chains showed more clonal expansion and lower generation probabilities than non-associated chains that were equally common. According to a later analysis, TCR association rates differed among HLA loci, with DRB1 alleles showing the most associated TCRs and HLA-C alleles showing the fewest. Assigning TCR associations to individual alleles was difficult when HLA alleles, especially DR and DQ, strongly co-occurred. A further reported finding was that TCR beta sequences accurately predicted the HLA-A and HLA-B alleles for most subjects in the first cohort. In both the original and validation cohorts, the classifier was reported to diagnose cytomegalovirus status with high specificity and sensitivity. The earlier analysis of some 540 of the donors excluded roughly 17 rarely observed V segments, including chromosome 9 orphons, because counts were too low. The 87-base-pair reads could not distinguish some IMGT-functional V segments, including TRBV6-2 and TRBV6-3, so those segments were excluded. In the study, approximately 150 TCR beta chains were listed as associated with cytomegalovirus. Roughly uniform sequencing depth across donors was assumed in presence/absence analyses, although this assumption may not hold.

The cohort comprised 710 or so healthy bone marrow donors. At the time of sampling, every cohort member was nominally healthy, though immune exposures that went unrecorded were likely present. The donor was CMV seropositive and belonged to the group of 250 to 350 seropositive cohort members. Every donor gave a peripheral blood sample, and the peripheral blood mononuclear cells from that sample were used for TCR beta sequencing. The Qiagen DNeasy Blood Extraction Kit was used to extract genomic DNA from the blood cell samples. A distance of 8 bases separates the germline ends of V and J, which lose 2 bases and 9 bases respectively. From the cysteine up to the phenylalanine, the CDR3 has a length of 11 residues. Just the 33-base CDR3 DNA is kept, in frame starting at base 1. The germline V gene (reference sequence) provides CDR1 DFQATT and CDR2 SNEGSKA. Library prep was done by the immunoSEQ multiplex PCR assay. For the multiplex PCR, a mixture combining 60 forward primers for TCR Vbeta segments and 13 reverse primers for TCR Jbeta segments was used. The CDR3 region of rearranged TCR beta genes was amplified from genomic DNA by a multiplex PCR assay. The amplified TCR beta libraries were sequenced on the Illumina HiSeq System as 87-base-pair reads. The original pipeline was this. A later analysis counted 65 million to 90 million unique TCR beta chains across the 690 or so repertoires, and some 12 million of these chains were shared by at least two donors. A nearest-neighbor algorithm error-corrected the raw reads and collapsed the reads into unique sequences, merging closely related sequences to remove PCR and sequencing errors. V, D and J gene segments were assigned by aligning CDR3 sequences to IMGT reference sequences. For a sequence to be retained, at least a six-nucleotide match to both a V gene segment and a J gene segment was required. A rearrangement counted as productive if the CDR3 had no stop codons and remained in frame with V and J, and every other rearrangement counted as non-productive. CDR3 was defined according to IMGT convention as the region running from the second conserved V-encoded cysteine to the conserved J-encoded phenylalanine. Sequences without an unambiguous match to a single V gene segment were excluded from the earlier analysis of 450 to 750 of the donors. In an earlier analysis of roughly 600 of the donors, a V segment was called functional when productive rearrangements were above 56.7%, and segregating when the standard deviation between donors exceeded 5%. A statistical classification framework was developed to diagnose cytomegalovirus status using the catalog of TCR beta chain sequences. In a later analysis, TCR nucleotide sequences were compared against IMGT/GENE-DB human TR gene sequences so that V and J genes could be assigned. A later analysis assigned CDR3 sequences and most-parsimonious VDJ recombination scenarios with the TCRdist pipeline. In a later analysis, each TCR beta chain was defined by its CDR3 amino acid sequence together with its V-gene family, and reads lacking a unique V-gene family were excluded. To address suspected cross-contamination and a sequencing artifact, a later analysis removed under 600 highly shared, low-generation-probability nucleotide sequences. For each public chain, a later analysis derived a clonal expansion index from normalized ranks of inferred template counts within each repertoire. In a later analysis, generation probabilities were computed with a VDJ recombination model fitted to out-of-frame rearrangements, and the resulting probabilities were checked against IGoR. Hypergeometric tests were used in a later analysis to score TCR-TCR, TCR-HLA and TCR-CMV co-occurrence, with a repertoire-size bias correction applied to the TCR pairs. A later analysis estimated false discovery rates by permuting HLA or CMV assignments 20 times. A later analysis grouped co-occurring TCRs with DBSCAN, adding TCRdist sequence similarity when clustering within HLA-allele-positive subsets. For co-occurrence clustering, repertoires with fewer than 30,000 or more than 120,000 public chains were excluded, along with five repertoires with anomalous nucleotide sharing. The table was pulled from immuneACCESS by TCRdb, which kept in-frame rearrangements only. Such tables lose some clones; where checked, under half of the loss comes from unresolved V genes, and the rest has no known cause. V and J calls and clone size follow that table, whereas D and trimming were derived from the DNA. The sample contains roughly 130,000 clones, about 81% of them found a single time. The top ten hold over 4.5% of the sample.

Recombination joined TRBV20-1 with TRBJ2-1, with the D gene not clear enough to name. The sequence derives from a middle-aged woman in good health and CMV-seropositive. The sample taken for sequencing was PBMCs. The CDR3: CSARSISEQFF. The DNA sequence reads TGCAGTGCTAGATCCATCAGTGAGCAGTTCTTC.